The 8 T cell receptor beta chains below were found in one sample sequenced in a study of blood T cell repertoires in COVID-19. Some clones are missing from TCRdb's copy, which holds only in-frame ones; the method was immunoSEQ multiplex PCR. The repertoire holds around 99,000 clones, with about 80% as singletons. Sequencing was performed on peripheral blood. Source of these receptors: a woman aged 45 to 65 with acute or convalescent COVID-19.

The V gene is TRBV12-5, the J gene TRBJ1-1; D is unresolved. CDR3 size: 13 residues. Germline V gene data show CDR1 as LGHNT and CDR2 as FRNRAP. V dropped 1 base and J dropped 5 bases, with 8 bases sitting between them. CDR3 sequence reads: CASGLGRETEAFF. The CDR3 bases are TGTGCTAGTGGTTTGGGCCGGGAGACTGAAGCTTTCTTT.

The rearrangement uses TRBV6-4 and TRBJ1-6, with 10 positions matching TRBD1. Germline trimming cut 4 bases from V and 7 bases from J; bases unmatched to any gene: 1. CDR3 length equals 14 residues. The germline V gene encodes CDR1 MRHNA and CDR2 SNTAGT. The CDR3 DNA reads as TGTGCCAGCAGTGGACAGGGGGCGAATTCACCCCTCCACTTT. Protein: CASSGQGANSPLHF.

The rearrangement uses TRBV19 and TRBJ1-5; 10 nucleotides agree with TRBD1. The CDR3 runs to 13 residues. Trimming took 6 bases from V and 7 from J; bases not matched to a gene: 3. Per the germline V gene, CDR1 is LNHDA and CDR2 is SQIVND (reference sequence). CDR3 DNA sequence: TGTGCCAGTAGAGGACAGGGGGGCCAGCCCCAGCATTTT. It codes for CASRGQGGQPQHF.

This CDR3 is CATSTRGQAGQPQHF. CDR3 DNA: TGTGCCACCAGCACGCGTGGACAGGCCGGACAGCCCCAGCATTTT. The chain couples TRBV15 to TRBJ1-5, with TRBD1 matching over 7 bases. The CDR3 has 15 residues. J was trimmed by 7 bases and V by 4 bases; bases with no gene match: 10. CDR1 LNHNV and CDR2 YYDKDF come from the germline V gene (reference sequence).

V usage is TRBV24-1 and J usage is TRBJ2-3, with TRBD2 as a possible D gene (7 bases). Trimming cost V 3 bases and J 1 base, with 13 bases left between them. CDR3 length equals 16 residues. CDR1 is KGHDR, CDR2 SFDVKD, per germline. The CDR3 loop is CATSDPRGPGTDTQYF. CDR3 bases: TGTGCCACCAGTGATCCGCGGGGGCCCGGCACAGATACGCAGTATTTT.

This clone has just a few counts. V and J are TRBV5-1 and TRBJ1-6; 7 bases agree with TRBD1. This CDR3 spans 13 amino acids. V was clipped by 8 bases and J by 8 bases; unmatched bases: 7. The germline V gene has CDR1 SGHRS and CDR2 YFSETQ. For the CDR3, the DNA is TGCGCCAGAAGGGACAGAAAAGATTCACCCCTCCACTTT. It specifies CARRDRKDSPLHF. Filled out from reference TRBV5-1 and TRBJ1-6, the complete variable domain reads KAGVTQTPRYLIKTRGQQVTLSCSPISGHRSVSWYQQTPGQGLQFLFEYFSETQRNKGNFPGRFSGRQFSNSRSEMNVSTLELGDSALYLCARRDRKDSPLHFGNGTRLTVT.

V is TRBV24-1 and J is TRBJ2-3; possible D gene TRBD2, 6 bases. With 6 bases removed from V and 0 bases from J, the gap between germline ends came to 12 bases. The CDR3 spans 15 residues. CDR1 and CDR2 (germline): KGHDR, SFDVKD. Here the CDR3 DNA reads TGTGCCACCAGTAAGGGGACTTCTAGCACAGATACGCAGTATTTT. Translation: CATSKGTSSTDTQYF.

The chain employs TRBV24-1 and TRBJ1-5; perhaps TRBD1 as D (6 bases). The germline V gene has CDR1 KGHDR and CDR2 SFDVKD. The CDR3 extends over 16 amino acids. The ends were cut back, 9 bases at V and 5 bases at J, with 22 bases in the middle. The CDR3 is CATGTLVLLPDQPQHF. DNA of the CDR3: TGTGCCACCGGGACACTTGTTTTGCTACCTGATCAGCCCCAGCATTTT.